Shown below are 32 T cell receptor beta chains from a single sample sequenced in a study of shared T cell receptors in the human thymus. Generated by immunoSEQ multiplex PCR, the TCRdb table keeps only in-frame clones and is missing some. In the table there are hundreds of thousands of clones, 87% of which are singletons. These sequences were also reported in another study, on human thymus T cells.

Sequences were obtained from thymocytes. Receptors were obtained from a boy in the first two years of life with a congenital heart defect.

In the case of this clone: Germline and junction disagree at one end, which may indicate a read error. The chain links TRBV6-5 to TRBJ2-7; perhaps TRBD2 as D (5 bases). The length of the CDR3 is 12 residues. The germline V gene has CDR1 MNHEY and CDR2 SVGAGI. The CDR3 spells CASSSRAQPPHF. CDR3 bases: TGTGCCAGCAGTTCGAGGGCGCAGCCTCCGCACTTC.

This chain uses TRBV15 with TRBJ2-3; 14 positions match TRBD2. The germline gives CDR1 LNHNV, CDR2 YYDKDF (reference sequence). V lost 3 bases, J lost 5 bases, and 1 base stayed unmatched. This CDR3 comprises 15 residues. CDR3 nucleotide sequence: TGTGCCACCAGCAGTGGACTAGCGGGAGGAGATACGCAGTATTTT. Translating gives CATSSGLAGGDTQYF.

The chain combines TRBV15 with TRBJ2-5, with 8 bases matching TRBD2. CDR3 size: 22 residues. Germline V gives CDR1 LNHNV, CDR2 YYDKDF (reference sequence). The trim removed 5 bases at V and 1 base at J, leaving 27 bases unmatched. The CDR3 nucleotides read TGTGCCACCAGCGGTTACTTATGGCTGGGACTAGTTGTTGGTTCAGGCCAAGAGACCCAGTACTTC. It codes for CATSGYLWLGLVVGSGQETQYF.

V usage is TRBV5-5 and J usage is TRBJ2-1, with D perhaps matching TRBD1 (6 bases). Germline V lookup: CDR1 SGHKS, CDR2 YYEKEE (reference sequence). Trimming stripped 4 bases from V and 2 bases from J, with 13 bases between. This CDR3 is built from 15 residues. The CDR3 is CASSPTGSPYNEQFF. CDR3 DNA: TGTGCCAGCAGCCCCACAGGGAGCCCCTACAATGAGCAGTTCTTC.

This clone was seen more than once but under ten times. This chain connects TRBV14 to TRBJ1-4; D gene unclear. The germline CDR1 and CDR2 sequences are SGHDN and FVKESK. V was trimmed by 1 base and J by 8 bases, leaving 14 bases between them. This CDR3 spans 15 amino acids. The CDR3 sequence is CASSQGHPSWEKLFF. CDR3 DNA: TGTGCCAGCAGCCAAGGACACCCGAGTTGGGAAAAACTGTTTTTT.

This chain links TRBV19 with TRBJ1-1, with unresolved D. Trimming shortened V by 4 bases and J by 3 bases, and 12 bases separated the two germline ends. Germline V gives CDR1 LNHDA, CDR2 SQIVND (reference sequence). CDR3 length: 14 residues. The CDR3 loop is CASSTQAVDTEAFF. For the CDR3, the DNA is TGTGCCAGTAGTACACAAGCGGTGGACACTGAAGCTTTCTTT.

The chain carries TRBV10-3 and TRBJ2-7; TRBD1 aligns across 9 bases. The ends lost 6 bases at V and 0 bases at J; junction bases unmatched: 3. CDR3 length: 14 amino acids. The germline gives CDR1 ENHRY, CDR2 SYGVKD. The chain's CDR3 is CAIRRQGVSYEQYF. CDR3 bases: TGTGCCATCAGACGACAGGGGGTCTCCTACGAGCAGTACTTC.

The V gene is TRBV19, the J gene TRBJ1-1; D ambiguous. V lost 1 base to trimming and J lost 0 bases, with 18 bases between them. CDR1 LNHDA and CDR2 SQIVND come from the germline V gene (reference sequence). This CDR3 has 18 amino acids. CDR3 protein: CASSIGTGDVSMNTEAFF. CDR3 sequence (DNA): TGTGCCAGTAGTATAGGTACCGGGGATGTGTCAATGAACACTGAAGCTTTCTTT.

V usage is TRBV25-1 and J usage is TRBJ2-3; TRBD2 aligns across 13 bases. CDR1 and CDR2 (germline): MGHDK, SYGVNS. V lost 4 bases and J lost 7; bases outside the gene matches: 5. This CDR3 has 15 amino acids. As DNA, the CDR3 is TGTGCCAGCAGTGCAGGGACTAGCGGGACGAATACGCAGTATTTT. Encoded protein: CASSAGTSGTNTQYF. Looking up the rest from reference TRBV25-1 and TRBJ2-3 gives the full variable domain: EADIYQTPRYLVIGTGKKITLECSQTMGHDKMYWYQQDPGMELHLIHYSYGVNSTEKGDLSSESTVSRIRTEHFPLTLESARPSHTSQYLCASSAGTSGTNTQYFGPGTRLTVL.

The chain recombines TRBV19 with TRBJ1-5; 7 nucleotides align to TRBD1. This CDR3 has 18 amino acids. Losses at the gene ends were 3 bases for V and 0 bases for J; bases not matched to a gene: 11. Germline V CDR1 and CDR2: LNHDA, SQIVND (reference sequence). The CDR3 reads CASSIRTQGKNSNQPQHF. In DNA form, the CDR3 reads TGTGCCAGTAGTATCAGAACACAGGGGAAAAATAGCAATCAGCCCCAGCATTTT. Full variable domain (remainder filled in from reference TRBV19 and TRBJ1-5): DGGITQSPKYLFRKEGQNVTLSCEQNLNHDAMYWYRQDPGQGLRLIYYSQIVNDFQKGDIAEGYSVSREKKESFPLTVTSAQKNPTAFYLCASSIRTQGKNSNQPQHFGDGTRLSIL.

The J gene is TRBJ2-1, the V gene TRBV6-5, with D possibly matching TRBD2 (6 bases). This CDR3 comprises 13 residues. V dropped 7 bases and J dropped 6 bases, with 13 bases sitting between them. Germline-derived CDR1 and CDR2 are MNHEY and SVGAGI. The CDR3 is CASTQGTRNEQFF. CDR3 coding DNA: TGTGCCAGCACCCAAGGGACTCGCAATGAGCAGTTCTTC.

This chain uses TRBV4-3 with TRBJ1-1, with TRBD1 identical over 7 bases. J was trimmed by 1 base and V by 4 bases; bases with no gene match: 6. The CDR3 length is 15 residues. Germline CDR1 and CDR2: LGHNA and YSLEER. CDR3 in amino acids: CASSRTGTENTEAFF. DNA for the CDR3: TGCGCCAGCAGCCGGACCGGGACAGAGAACACTGAAGCTTTCTTT.

The rearrangement uses TRBV6-5 and TRBJ2-1; 10 bases line up with TRBD2. This CDR3 is built from 15 residues. V trimming: 2 bases; J trimming: 8 bases; junction bases outside the gene matches: 6. CDR1 is MNHEY and CDR2 is SVGAGI in the germline V gene. The CDR3 DNA follows: TGTGCCAGCAGTTACACACAGCGGGAGGGCCATGAGCAGTTCTTC. It translates to CASSYTQREGHEQFF.

The chain is built from TRBV5-4 and TRBJ1-4; TRBD1 matches 9 bases. V lost 4 bases and J lost 5; bases outside the gene matches: 3. Looked up from germline, CDR1 is SGHNT and CDR2 is YYREEE (reference sequence). CDR3 length equals 14 residues. CDR3 nucleotide sequence: TGTGCCAGCAGCCTCGGGACAGGGAATGAAAAACTGTTTTTT. It translates to CASSLGTGNEKLFF. Together with reference TRBV5-4 and TRBJ1-4, the CDR3 gives the full variable domain: ETGVTQSPTHLIKTRGQQVTLRCSSQSGHNTVSWYQQALGQGPQFIFQYYREEENGRGNFPPRFSGLQFPNYSSELNVNALELDDSALYLCASSLGTGNEKLFFGSGTQLSVL.

This clone is a singleton in its sample. This rearrangement joins TRBV2 to TRBJ1-2; D is perhaps TRBD1 (6 bases). Germline lookup yields CDR1 SNHLY and CDR2 FYNNEI. Trimming removed 7 bases at V and 7 bases at J, with 22 bases between. The CDR3 runs to 15 residues. CDR3 region: CASILTGSSMAGYTF. CDR3 sequence (DNA): TGTGCCAGCATTTTGACAGGATCCTCTATGGCTGGCTACACCTTC.

The chain links TRBV4-2 to TRBJ1-4; D unresolved. The CDR3 is made up of 19 amino acids. The V end was cut by 2 bases, the J end by 3 bases, with 22 bases between. Per the germline V gene, CDR1 is LGHNA and CDR2 is YNFKEQ. This chain's CDR3 is CASSQSGWEEQIPNEKLFF. The CDR3 DNA follows: TGTGCCAGCAGCCAAAGCGGGTGGGAGGAACAGATCCCTAATGAAAAACTGTTTTTT.

CDR3 sequence reads: CASSLGGARETQYF. In nucleotides, the CDR3 is TGTGCCAGCAGCTTGGGGGGCGCCCGAGAGACCCAGTACTTC. This rearrangement joins TRBV5-6 to TRBJ2-5, with D possibly being TRBD1 (5 bases). The CDR3 extends over 14 amino acids. V was shortened by 0 bases and J by 4 bases, with 10 bases between the two germline ends. The germline CDR1 and CDR2 sequences are SGHDT and YYEEEE.

The gene calls are TRBV28 and TRBJ2-3; D may be TRBD1 (5 bases). Deletions cut 3 bases from V and 0 bases from J, with 13 bases between. In germline, CDR1 is MDHEN, CDR2 SYDVKM. CDR3 size: 16 residues. CDR3 DNA sequence: TGTGCCAGCAGTTTTGATGAGACAGTAAGCACAGATACGCAGTATTTT. This translates into CASSFDETVSTDTQYF.

This chain links TRBV6-5 with TRBJ2-7; D unclear. CDR3 length equals 12 residues. The ends were cut back, 0 bases at V and 4 bases at J, with 4 bases in the middle. Germline V gene lookup returns CDR1 MNHEY and CDR2 SVGAGI. The chain's CDR3 is CASSYSRYEQYF. CDR3 nucleotides: TGTGCCAGCAGTTACTCTAGATACGAGCAGTACTTC.

The chain carries TRBV4-3 and TRBJ2-1; 13 bases match TRBD2. The length of the CDR3 is 20 residues. Germline trimming cut 0 bases from V and 0 bases from J; bases unmatched to any gene: 8. The germline CDR1 and CDR2 sequences are LGHNA and YSLEER. This CDR3 is CASSQERRTSGGSSYNEQFF. The CDR3 DNA follows: TGCGCCAGCAGCCAAGAGAGGCGGACTAGCGGGGGAAGCTCCTACAATGAGCAGTTCTTC.

V usage is TRBV5-6 and J usage is TRBJ1-2; 9 bases fit TRBD1. This CDR3 comprises 15 residues. After removal of 6 bases from V and 6 bases from J, the junction contained 12 bases not matched to a gene. CDR1 is SGHDT and CDR2 is YYEEEE in the germline V gene. The CDR3 region has the DNA TGTGCCAGCAAAAATAGTCCTACAGGGGGCAATGGCTACACCTTC. Translation: CASKNSPTGGNGYTF. The full variable domain, with the rest looked up from reference TRBV5-6 and TRBJ1-2, is DAGVTQSPTHLIKTRGQQVTLRCSPKSGHDTVSWYQQALGQGPQFIFQYYEEEERQRGNFPDRFSGHQFPNYSSELNVNALLLGDSALYLCASKNSPTGGNGYTFGSGTRLTVV.

V and J are TRBV25-1 and TRBJ2-7, with a weak D call TRBD1 (6 bases). Trimming took 4 bases from V and 12 from J, leaving 22 bases between them. The CDR3 consists of 14 residues. Germline values: CDR1 MGHDK, CDR2 SYGVNS. CDR3 region: CASSASQGERSLYF. The CDR3 nucleotides read TGTGCCAGCAGTGCTTCACAGGGAGAAAGGAGTCTGTACTTC.

V gene TRBV15 combines with J gene TRBJ1-2; D is unresolved. Looked up from germline, CDR1 is LNHNV and CDR2 is YYDKDF (reference sequence). The CDR3 is made up of 16 amino acids. Deletions cut 0 bases from V and 5 bases from J, with 16 bases between. CDR3 sequence: CATSREGLEGSYGYTF. DNA for the CDR3: TGTGCCACCAGCAGAGAAGGTTTGGAGGGCTCGTATGGCTACACCTTC.

For this clone: At one end the junction does not follow the germline gene, possibly because of a read error. The J gene is TRBJ1-1, the V gene TRBV7-7; D is perhaps TRBD1 (6 bases). Germline assignment: CDR1 SSHAT and CDR2 FNYEAQ (reference sequence). There are 15 residues in the CDR3. CDR3 region: CASSFRDMMNTEAFF. DNA for the CDR3: TGTGCTAGCAGCTTCCGGGACATGATGAACACTGAAGCTTTCTTT.

The V gene is TRBV10-3, the J gene TRBJ2-7; TRBD1 agrees at 8 bases. CDR1 is ENHRY, CDR2 SYGVKD, per germline. This CDR3 contains 16 residues. J lost 2 bases, V lost 2 bases, and 8 bases had no gene match. The CDR3 reads CAISEPPGQVTYEQYF. The CDR3 coding sequence is TGTGCCATCAGTGAGCCGCCGGGACAGGTAACCTACGAGCAGTACTTC.

The J gene is TRBJ1-1, the V gene TRBV4-1, with D perhaps matching TRBD1 (6 bases). The CDR3 length is 13 residues. Germline CDR1 reads MGHRA; CDR2 reads YSYEKL. V was pared by 0 bases and J by 11 bases, with 13 bases between. The CDR3 DNA reads as TGCGCCAGCAGCCAAGATCAGGGGCGTAAGGCTTTCTTT. Residues: CASSQDQGRKAFF.

The chain uses TRBV4-2 and TRBJ2-7, with a possible D match to TRBD2 (5 bases). The germline CDR1 and CDR2 sequences are LGHNA and YNFKEQ. This CDR3 has 14 amino acids. V was trimmed by 0 bases and J by 2 bases, leaving 8 bases between them. This CDR3 is CASSQEGRAYEQYF. In DNA, the CDR3 is TGTGCCAGCAGCCAAGAAGGGCGGGCCTACGAGCAGTACTTC.

The rearrangement joins TRBV28 to TRBJ2-5; the match to TRBD2 covers 13 bases. This CDR3 is built from 14 residues. Germline loops: CDR1 MDHEN, CDR2 SYDVKM. Unmatched junction bases numbered 7, after V lost 4 bases and J lost 11 bases. The CDR3 region has the DNA TGTGCCAGCAGTTGGACTAGCGGGAGAAGACCGCAGTACTTC. Amino acids: CASSWTSGRRPQYF.

The chain links TRBV11-2 to TRBJ2-3, with 7 bases matching TRBD1. Germline lookup yields CDR1 SGHAT and CDR2 FQNNGV. The V gene end was trimmed by 3 bases and the J gene end by 6 bases; junction bases not matched to a gene: 12. This CDR3 comprises 16 residues. CDR3 nucleotides: TGTGCCAGCAGCTTCTCCCTAGACAGGGAGAGGGATACGCAGTATTTT. As protein: CASSFSLDRERDTQYF.

The V gene is TRBV15, the J gene TRBJ2-2; 12 bases match TRBD2. CDR3 size: 19 residues. CDR1 and CDR2 from the germline V gene are LNHNV and YYDKDF (reference sequence). V trimming: 1 base; J trimming: 0 bases; junction bases outside the gene matches: 6. This CDR3 is CATSRGFLAGGPNTGELFF. CDR3 bases: TGTGCCACCAGCAGAGGGTTTCTAGCGGGAGGGCCGAACACCGGGGAGCTGTTTTTT.

J is TRBJ2-5 and V is TRBV19; 10 bases fit TRBD2. Trimming cost V 1 base and J 4 bases; bases outside gene matches: 12. The CDR3 covers 18 residues. Germline values: CDR1 LNHDA, CDR2 SQIVND (reference sequence). The CDR3 protein is CASSIGGLAGVVGETQYF. CDR3 DNA: TGTGCCAGTAGTATAGGTGGGCTAGCGGGAGTTGTTGGAGAGACCCAGTACTTC.

This clone was seen once. CDR3 loop: CASSHRVLGGYTF. Here the CDR3 DNA reads TGTGCCAGCAGTCACAGGGTCTTGGGTGGCTACACCTTC. The chain joins TRBV28 to TRBJ1-2; D is possibly TRBD1 (6 bases). The length of the CDR3 is 13 residues. Germline assignment: CDR1 MDHEN and CDR2 SYDVKM. The V and J ends lost 5 bases and 7 bases respectively, with 14 bases between them.